The 15 T cell receptor beta chains in this list originate from one sample, sequenced in a study of T cells expressing NK-cell markers. With the 5' RACE reads reprocessed, TCRdb shows one record per CDR3 protein and no DNA. The table for this sample gives some 460,000 distinct CDR3 sequences. Sample: blood T cells: a sorted CD56 or NKG2C T cell subset, CD4+ or CD8+ T cells, or bulk PBMC T cells (not recorded which). All receptors derive from a woman between 50 and 59 years old in good health.

The rearrangement joins TRBV20-1 to TRBJ1-5. This CDR3 contains 11 residues. CDR1 and CDR2 (germline): DFQATT, SNEGSKA (reference sequence). The CDR3 loop reads CSASNERRQHF.

This chain uses TRBV20-1 with TRBJ1-1. Germline assignment: CDR1 DFQATT and CDR2 SNEGSKA (reference sequence). The CDR3 runs 16 residues. CDR3: CSARDILAEMNTEAFF.

The V gene is TRBV6-2 or TRBV6-3, the J gene TRBJ2-1; TCRdb indicates TRBD2, and absent DNA this call remains unverified. CDR1 and CDR2 from the germline V gene are MNHEY and SVGEGT. CDR3 length equals 17 residues. The CDR3 spells CASSSTPGLAAYNEQFF.

The chain couples TRBV9 to TRBJ1-1; the TCRdb call, TRBD1, lacks DNA for checking. Germline CDR1 and CDR2: SGDLS and YYNGEE. The CDR3 spans 13 residues. The CDR3: CASSSGSGTEAFF.

This chain connects TRBV28 to TRBJ2-7; TCRdb lists TRBD2, though no DNA is available to test this call. The CDR3 is made up of 14 amino acids. CDR1 is MDHEN, CDR2 SYDVKM, per germline. CDR3 sequence reads: CATSGRKNPYEQYF.

The V and J genes are TRBV7-9 and TRBJ2-1. The CDR3 totals 16 residues. Per germline, CDR1 SEHNR and CDR2 FQNEAQ (reference sequence). The chain's CDR3 is CASSPILGSYYNEQFF.

CDR3 amino acids: CASSRAVNTEAFF. J is TRBJ1-1 and V is TRBV5-1. Germline V gene sequence: CDR1 SGHRS, CDR2 YFSETQ. The CDR3 totals 13 residues.

The chain employs TRBV5-1 and TRBJ2-1; TCRdb's D call, TRBD1, is unchecked because there is no DNA. The CDR3 totals 15 residues. Germline V gene data show CDR1 as SGHRS and CDR2 as YFSETQ. CDR3 sequence reads: CASSPGQGTYNEQFF.

The genes are TRBV2 and TRBJ1-2. The CDR3 covers 14 residues. Germline-derived CDR1 and CDR2 are SNHLY and FYNNEI. The CDR3 reads CASSEGQGSYGYTF.

CDR3 sequence: CASGLVVGIDSPLHF. The chain combines TRBV12-5 with TRBJ1-6. The CDR3 is 15 residues long. Germline V gene lookup returns CDR1 LGHNT and CDR2 FRNRAP.

The chain recombines TRBV20-1 with TRBJ2-7; TCRdb lists TRBD1, though no DNA is available to test this call. The length of the CDR3 is 14 residues. Germline CDR1 reads DFQATT; CDR2 reads SNEGSKA (reference sequence). The CDR3 sequence is CSAGGQINSYEQYF.

This chain joins TRBV2 and TRBJ1-6; TCRdb's D gene call, TRBD1, goes unchecked for lack of DNA. Germline values: CDR1 SNHLY, CDR2 FYNNEI. CDR3 length: 16 residues. CDR3 in amino acids: CASSVSQGGYNSPLHF.

J is TRBJ2-3 and V is TRBV7-7; the D gene TCRdb calls, TRBD2, cannot be checked with no DNA. Germline V gene data show CDR1 as SSHAT and CDR2 as FNYEAQ (reference sequence). CDR3 length equals 17 residues. CDR3: CASSLAVHGRVPDTQYF.

The CDR3 is CASSPLTGSYEQYF. The J gene is TRBJ2-7, the V gene TRBV18; the D call of TRBD1 rests on TCRdb alone, since no DNA is present to check it. The CDR3 is 14 residues long. CDR1 is KGHSH, CDR2 LQKENI, per germline.

The rearrangement uses TRBV29-1 and TRBJ1-2; the TCRdb D gene call, TRBD1, has no DNA to confirm it. Germline values: CDR1 SQVTM, CDR2 ANQGSEA. This CDR3 spans 12 amino acids. The CDR3 sequence is CSVETGFYGYTF. Together with reference TRBV29-1 and TRBJ1-2, the CDR3 gives the full variable domain: SAVISQKPSRDICQRGTSLTIQCQVDSQVTMMFWYRQQPGQSLTLIATANQGSEATYESGFVIDKFPISRPNLTFSTLTVSNMSPEDSSIYLCSVETGFYGYTFGSGTRLTVV.